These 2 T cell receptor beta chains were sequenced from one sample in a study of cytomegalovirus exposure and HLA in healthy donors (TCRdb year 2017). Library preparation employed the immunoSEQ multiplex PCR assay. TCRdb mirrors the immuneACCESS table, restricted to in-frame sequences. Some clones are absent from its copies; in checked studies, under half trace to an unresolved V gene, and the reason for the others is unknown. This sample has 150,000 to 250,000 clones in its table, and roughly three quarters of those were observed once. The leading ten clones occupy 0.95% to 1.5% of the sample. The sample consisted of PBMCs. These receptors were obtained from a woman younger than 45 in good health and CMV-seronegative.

Here the CDR3 DNA reads TGCGCCAGCAGTGAGTCTTCGGGACTAGCGACAGATACGCAGTATTTT. This sequence encodes CASSESSGLATDTQYF. The chain has TRBV10-1 and TRBJ2-3, with TRBD2 matching 10 bases. The CDR3 loop spans 16 amino acids. The germline gives CDR1 WNHNN, CDR2 SYGVQD (reference sequence). V was pared by 0 bases and J by 3 bases, with 3 bases of the junction left unmatched.

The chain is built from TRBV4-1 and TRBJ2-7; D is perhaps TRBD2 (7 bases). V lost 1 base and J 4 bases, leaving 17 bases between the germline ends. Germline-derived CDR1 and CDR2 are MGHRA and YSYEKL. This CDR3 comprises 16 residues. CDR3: CASSQGWGRGRYEQYF. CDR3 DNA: TGCGCCAGCAGCCAAGGGTGGGGGAGGGGGAGGTACGAGCAGTACTTC.